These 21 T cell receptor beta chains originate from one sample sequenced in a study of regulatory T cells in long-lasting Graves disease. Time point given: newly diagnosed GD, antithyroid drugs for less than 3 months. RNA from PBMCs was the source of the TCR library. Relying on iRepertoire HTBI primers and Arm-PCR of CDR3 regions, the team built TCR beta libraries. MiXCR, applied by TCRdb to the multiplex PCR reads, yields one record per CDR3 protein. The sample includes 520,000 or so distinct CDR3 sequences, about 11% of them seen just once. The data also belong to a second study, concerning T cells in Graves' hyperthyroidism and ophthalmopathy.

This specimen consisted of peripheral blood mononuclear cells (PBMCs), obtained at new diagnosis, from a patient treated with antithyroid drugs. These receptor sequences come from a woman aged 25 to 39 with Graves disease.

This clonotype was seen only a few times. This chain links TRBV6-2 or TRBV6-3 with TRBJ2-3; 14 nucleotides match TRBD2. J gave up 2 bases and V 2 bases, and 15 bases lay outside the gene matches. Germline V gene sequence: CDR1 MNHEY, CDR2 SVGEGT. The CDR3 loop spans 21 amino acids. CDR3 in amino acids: CASSYTIPPGLAGVSTDTQYF. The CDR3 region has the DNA TGTGCCAGCAGTTACACGATACCCCCGGGACTAGCGGGAGTCTCCACAGATACGCAGTATTTT.

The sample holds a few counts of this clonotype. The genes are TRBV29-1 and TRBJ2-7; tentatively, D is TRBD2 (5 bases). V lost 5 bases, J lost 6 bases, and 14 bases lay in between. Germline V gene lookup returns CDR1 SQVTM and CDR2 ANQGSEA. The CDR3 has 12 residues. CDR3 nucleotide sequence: TGCAGCGTTCGGGGTTCAGAGCCCGAGCAGTACTTC. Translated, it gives CSVRGSEPEQYF.

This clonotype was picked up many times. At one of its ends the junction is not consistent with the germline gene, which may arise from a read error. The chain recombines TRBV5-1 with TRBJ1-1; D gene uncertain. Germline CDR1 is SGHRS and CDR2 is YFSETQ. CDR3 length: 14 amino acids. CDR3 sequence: CASSPRRANTEAFF. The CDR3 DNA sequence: TGTGCCAGCAGCCCACGACGGGCGAACACTGAAGCTTTCTTT.

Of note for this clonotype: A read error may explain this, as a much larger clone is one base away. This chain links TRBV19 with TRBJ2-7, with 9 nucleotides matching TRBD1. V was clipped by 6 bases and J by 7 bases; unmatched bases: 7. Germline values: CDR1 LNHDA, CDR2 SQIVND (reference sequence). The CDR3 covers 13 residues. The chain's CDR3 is CASRDRGYNEQYF. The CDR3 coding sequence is TGTGCCAGTAGGGACAGGGGCTACAATGAGCAGTACTTC.

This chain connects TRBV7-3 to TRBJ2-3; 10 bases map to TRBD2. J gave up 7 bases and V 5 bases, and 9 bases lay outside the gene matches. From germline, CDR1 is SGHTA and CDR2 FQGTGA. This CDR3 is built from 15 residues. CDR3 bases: TGTGCCAGCAGCAAACTAGCGGGATCTGTCAATACGCAGTATTTT. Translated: CASSKLAGSVNTQYF.

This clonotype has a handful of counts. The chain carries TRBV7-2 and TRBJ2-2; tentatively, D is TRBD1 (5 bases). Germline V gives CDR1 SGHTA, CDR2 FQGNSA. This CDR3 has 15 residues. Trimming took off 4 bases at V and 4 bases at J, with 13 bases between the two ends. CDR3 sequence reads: CASSSYRQPTGELFF. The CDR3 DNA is TGTGCCAGCAGCTCATACCGACAGCCCACCGGGGAGCTGTTTTTT.

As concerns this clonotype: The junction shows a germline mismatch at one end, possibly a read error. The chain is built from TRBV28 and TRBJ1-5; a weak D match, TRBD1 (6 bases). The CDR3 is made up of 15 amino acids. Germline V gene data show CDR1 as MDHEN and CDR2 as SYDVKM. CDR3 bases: TGTGCCAACAGTACGAACGGGGGGGCGGGTCAGCCCCAACATTTT. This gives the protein CANSTNGGAGQPQHF.

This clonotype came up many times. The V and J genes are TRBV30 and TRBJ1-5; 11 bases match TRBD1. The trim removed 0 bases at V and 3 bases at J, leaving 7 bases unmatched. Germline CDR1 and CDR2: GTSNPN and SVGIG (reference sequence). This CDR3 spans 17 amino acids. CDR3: CAWSVDRDRGFNQPQHF. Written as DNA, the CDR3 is TGTGCCTGGAGTGTTGACCGGGACAGGGGGTTCAATCAGCCCCAGCATTTT.

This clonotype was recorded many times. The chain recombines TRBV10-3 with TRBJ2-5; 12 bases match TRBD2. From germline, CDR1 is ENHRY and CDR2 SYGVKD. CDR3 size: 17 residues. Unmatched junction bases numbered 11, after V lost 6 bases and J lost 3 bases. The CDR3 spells CAISFELAGGPEETQYF. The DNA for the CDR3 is TGTGCCATCAGCTTCGAACTAGCGGGAGGCCCCGAAGAGACCCAGTACTTC.

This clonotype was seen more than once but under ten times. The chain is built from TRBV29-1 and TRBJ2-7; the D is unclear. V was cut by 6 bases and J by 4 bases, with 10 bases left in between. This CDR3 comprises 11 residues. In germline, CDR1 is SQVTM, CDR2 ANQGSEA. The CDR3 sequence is CSVDVGYEQYF. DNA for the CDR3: TGCAGCGTGGATGTGGGGTACGAGCAGTACTTC.

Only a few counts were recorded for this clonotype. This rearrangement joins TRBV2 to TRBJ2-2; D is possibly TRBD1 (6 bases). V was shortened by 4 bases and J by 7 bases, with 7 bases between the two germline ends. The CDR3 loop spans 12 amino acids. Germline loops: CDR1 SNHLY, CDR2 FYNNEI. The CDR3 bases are TGTGCCAGCAGTGTCAGGGGCGGGGAGCTGTTTTTT. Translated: CASSVRGGELFF. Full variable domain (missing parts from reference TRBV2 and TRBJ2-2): EPEVTQTPSHQVTQMGQEVILRCVPISNHLYFYWYRQILGQKVEFLVSFYNNEISEKSEIFDDQFSVERPDGSNFTLKIRSTKLEDSAMYFCASSVRGGELFFGEGSRLTVL.

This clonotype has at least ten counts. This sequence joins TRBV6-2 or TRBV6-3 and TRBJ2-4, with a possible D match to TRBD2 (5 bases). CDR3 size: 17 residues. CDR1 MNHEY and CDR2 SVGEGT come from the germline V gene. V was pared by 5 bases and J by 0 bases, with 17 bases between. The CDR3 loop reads CASSEPRTRLAKNIQYF. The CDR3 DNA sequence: TGTGCCAGCAGTGAACCCCGGACTCGACTAGCCAAAAACATTCAGTACTTC.

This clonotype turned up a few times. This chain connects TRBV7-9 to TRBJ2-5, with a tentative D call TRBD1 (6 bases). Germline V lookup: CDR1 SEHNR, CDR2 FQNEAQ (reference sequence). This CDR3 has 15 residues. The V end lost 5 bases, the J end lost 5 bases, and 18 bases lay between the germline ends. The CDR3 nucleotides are TGTGCCAGCAGCGCCTACAGGGACATGGGGGAGACCCAGTACTTC. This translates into CASSAYRDMGETQYF.

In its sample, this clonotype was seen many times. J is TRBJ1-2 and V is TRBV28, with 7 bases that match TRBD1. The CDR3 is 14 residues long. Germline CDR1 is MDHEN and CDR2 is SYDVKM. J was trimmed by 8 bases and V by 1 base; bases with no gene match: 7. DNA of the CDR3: TGTGCCAGCAGTTTATATCGGCAGGGGGGAGGCTACACCTTC. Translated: CASSLYRQGGGYTF.

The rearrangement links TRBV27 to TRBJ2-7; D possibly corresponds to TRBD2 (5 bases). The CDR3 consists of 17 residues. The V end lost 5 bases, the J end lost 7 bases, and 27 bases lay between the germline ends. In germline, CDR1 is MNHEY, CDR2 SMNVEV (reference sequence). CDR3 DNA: TGTGCCAGCAGTAAAATTCACAAGGGCGAATTTCGGGGTGAGCAGTACTTC. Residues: CASSKIHKGEFRGEQYF.

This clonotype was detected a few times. The CDR3 DNA follows: TGCGCCAGCAGCTTGCGGTTGACTAGCCAAGAGACCCAGTACTTC. This codes for CASSLRLTSQETQYF. V usage is TRBV5-1 and J usage is TRBJ2-5; tentatively, D is TRBD2 (6 bases). The CDR3 is 15 amino acids. From germline, CDR1 is SGHRS and CDR2 YFSETQ. Trimming took off 1 base at V and 1 base at J, with 11 bases between the two ends.

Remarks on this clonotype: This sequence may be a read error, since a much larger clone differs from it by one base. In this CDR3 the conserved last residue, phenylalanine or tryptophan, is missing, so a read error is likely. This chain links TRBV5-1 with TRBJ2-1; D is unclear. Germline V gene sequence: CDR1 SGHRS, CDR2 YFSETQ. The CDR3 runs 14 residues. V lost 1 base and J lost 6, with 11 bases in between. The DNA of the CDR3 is TGCGCCAGCAGCTTGTTTCTCGAGCTCAATGAGCAGTTCTCC. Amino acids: CASSLFLELNEQFS.

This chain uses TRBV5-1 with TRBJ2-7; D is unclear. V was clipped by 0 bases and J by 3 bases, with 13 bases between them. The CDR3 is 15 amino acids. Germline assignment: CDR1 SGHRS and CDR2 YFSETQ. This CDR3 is CASSLERNKDYEQYF. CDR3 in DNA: TGCGCCAGCAGCTTGGAGCGAAACAAAGACTACGAGCAGTACTTC.

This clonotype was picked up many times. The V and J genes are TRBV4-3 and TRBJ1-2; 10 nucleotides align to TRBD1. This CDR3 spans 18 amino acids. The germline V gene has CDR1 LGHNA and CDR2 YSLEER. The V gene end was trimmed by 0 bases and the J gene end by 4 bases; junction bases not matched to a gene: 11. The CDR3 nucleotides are TGCGCCAGCAGCCAAGATGTAGGGACAGGGGCTGGGGGCTATGGCTACACCTTC. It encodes CASSQDVGTGAGGYGYTF.

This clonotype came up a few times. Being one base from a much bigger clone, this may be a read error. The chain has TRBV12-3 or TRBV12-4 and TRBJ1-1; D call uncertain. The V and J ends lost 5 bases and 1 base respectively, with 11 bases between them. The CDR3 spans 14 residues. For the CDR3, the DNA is TGTGCCAGCAGTCCCCCGCCAACGAACACTGAAGCTTTCTTT. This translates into CASSPPPTNTEAFF.

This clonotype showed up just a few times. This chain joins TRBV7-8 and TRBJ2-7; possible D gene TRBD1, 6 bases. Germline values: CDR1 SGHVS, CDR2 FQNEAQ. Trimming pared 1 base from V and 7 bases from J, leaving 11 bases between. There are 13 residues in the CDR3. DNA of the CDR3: TGTGCCAGCAGCTTAGGTAGGGGGACAGAGCAGTACTTC. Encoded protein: CASSLGRGTEQYF.